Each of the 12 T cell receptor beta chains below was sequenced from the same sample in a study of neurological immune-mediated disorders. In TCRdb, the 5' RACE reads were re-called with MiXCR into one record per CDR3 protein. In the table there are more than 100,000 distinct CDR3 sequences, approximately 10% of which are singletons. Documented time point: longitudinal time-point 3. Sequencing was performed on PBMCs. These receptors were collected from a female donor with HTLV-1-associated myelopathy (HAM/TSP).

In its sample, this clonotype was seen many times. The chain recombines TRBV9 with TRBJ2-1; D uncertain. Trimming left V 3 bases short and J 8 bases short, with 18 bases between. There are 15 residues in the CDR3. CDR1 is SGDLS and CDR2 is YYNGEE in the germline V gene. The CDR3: CASSANHNVVYEQFF. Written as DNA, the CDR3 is TGTGCCAGCAGCGCCAATCACAACGTCGTGTATGAGCAGTTCTTC.

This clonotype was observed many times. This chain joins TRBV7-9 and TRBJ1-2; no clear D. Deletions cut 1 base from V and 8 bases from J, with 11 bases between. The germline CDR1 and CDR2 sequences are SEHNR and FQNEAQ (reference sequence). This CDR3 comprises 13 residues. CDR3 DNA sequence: TGTGCCAGCAGCTTAGATGGCAGAAGGGGCTACACCTTC. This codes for CASSLDGRRGYTF.

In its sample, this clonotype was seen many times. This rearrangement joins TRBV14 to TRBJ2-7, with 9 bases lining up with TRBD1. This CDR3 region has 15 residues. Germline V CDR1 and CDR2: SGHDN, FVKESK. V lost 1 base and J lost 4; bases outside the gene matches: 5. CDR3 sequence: CASSQGTGGWYEQYF. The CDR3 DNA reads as TGTGCCAGCAGCCAAGGAACAGGGGGCTGGTACGAGCAGTACTTC.

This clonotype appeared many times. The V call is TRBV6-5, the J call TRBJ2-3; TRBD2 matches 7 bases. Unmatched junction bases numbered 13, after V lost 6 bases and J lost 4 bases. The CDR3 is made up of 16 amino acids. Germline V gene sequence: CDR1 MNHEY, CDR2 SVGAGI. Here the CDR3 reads CASRPVSRGFSDTQYF. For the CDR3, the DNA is TGTGCCAGCAGACCTGTCTCGCGGGGGTTTTCAGATACGCAGTATTTT.

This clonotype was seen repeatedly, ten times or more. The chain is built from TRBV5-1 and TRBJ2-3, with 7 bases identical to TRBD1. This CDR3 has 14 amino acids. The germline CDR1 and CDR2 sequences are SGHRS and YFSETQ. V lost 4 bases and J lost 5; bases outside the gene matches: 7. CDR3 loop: CASSLDRVQDTQYF. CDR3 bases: TGCGCCAGCAGCCTAGACAGGGTTCAAGATACGCAGTATTTT.

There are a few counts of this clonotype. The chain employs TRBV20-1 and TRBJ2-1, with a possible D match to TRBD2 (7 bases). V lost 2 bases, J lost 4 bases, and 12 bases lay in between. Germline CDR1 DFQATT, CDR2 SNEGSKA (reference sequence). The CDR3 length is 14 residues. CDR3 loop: CSARRGATYNEQFF. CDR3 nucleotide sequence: TGCAGTGCTAGACGGGGGGCAACTTACAATGAGCAGTTCTTC.

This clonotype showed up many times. The CDR3 DNA reads TGTGCCAGCAGCCAAGTGGAGCTTGACAATCAGCCCCAGCATTTT. Translating gives CASSQVELDNQPQHF. The chain has TRBV4-2 and TRBJ1-5; D unclear. The CDR3 totals 15 residues. V lost 1 base, J lost 3 bases, and 10 bases lay in between. The germline V gene has CDR1 LGHNA and CDR2 YNFKEQ.

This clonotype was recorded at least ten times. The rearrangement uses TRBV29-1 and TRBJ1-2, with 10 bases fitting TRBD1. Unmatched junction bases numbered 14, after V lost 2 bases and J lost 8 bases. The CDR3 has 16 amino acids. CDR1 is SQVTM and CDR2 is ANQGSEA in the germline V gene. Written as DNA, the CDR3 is TGCAGCGTTGAAATGGTTCGTATTGGGACAGGGGAAGGCTACACCTTC. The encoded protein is CSVEMVRIGTGEGYTF.

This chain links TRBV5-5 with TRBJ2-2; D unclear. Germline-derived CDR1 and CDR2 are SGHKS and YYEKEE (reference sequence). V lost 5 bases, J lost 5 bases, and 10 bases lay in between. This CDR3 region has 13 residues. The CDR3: CASRPIQTGELFF. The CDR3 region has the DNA TGTGCCAGCAGACCCATTCAAACCGGGGAGCTGTTTTTT.

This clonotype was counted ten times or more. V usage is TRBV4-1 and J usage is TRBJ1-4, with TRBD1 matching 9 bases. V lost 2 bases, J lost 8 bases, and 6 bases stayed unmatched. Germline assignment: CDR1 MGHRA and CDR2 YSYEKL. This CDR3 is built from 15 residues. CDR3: CASSQSGTGREKLFF. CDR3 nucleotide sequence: TGCGCCAGCAGCCAATCCGGGACAGGGCGGGAAAAACTGTTTTTT.

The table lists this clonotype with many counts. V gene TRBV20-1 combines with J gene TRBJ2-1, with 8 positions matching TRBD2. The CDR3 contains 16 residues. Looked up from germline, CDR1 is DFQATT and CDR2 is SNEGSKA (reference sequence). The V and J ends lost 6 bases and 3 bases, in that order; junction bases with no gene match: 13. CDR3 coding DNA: TGCAGTGCGCGGAGAGGGCAGCGGGGGAACTACAATGAGCAGTTCTTC. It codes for CSARRGQRGNYNEQFF.

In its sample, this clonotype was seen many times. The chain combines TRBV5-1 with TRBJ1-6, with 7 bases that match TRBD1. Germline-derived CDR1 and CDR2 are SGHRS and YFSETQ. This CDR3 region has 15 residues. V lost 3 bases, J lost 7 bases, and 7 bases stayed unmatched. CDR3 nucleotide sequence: TGCGCCAGCAGCTCTACCGGGACAGCGAATTCACCCCTCCACTTT. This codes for CASSSTGTANSPLHF.